This T cell receptor (beta chain) was captured in a study of technical replicates of blood from several donors. The CDR3 totals 17 residues. Germline loops: CDR1 MDHEN, CDR2 SYDVKM. The ends lost 3 bases at V and 1 base at J; junction bases unmatched: 4. Method: immunoSEQ multiplex PCR; TCRdb's copy keeps in-frame clones and lacks some. The sample contains 55,000 to 80,000 clones, just under 90% of which appear only once. The V gene is TRBV28, the J gene TRBJ2-1, with 12 nucleotides matching TRBD2. The sequenced sample was PBMCs. This TCR was sampled from a human donor in good health. Some clones in this sample may be carry-over from other donors' samples. The CDR3 region has the DNA TGTGCCAGCAGTTTGTGGACTAGCGGGACATCCTACAATGAGCAGTTCTTC. This sequence encodes CASSLWTSGTSYNEQFF.